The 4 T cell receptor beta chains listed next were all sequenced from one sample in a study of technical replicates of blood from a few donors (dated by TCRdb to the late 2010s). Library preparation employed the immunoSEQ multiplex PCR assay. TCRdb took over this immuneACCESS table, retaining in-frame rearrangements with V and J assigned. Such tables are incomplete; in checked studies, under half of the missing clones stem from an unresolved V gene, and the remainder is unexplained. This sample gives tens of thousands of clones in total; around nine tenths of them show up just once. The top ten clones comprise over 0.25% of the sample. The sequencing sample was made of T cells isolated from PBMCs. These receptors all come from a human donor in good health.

This chain's CDR3 is CASSPSVNTGELFF. In DNA, the CDR3 is TGTGCCAGCAGTCCCTCGGTGAACACCGGGGAGCTGTTTTTT. The chain is built from TRBV27 and TRBJ2-2; no clear D gene. The V end lost 5 bases, the J end lost 1 base, and 8 bases lay between the germline ends. The CDR3 is 14 residues long. The germline V gene encodes CDR1 MNHEY and CDR2 SMNVEV (reference sequence).

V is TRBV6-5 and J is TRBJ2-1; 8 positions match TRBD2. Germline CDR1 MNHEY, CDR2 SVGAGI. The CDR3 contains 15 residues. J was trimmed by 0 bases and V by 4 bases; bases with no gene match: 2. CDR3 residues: CASSLSGSSYNEQFF. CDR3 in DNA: TGTGCCAGCAGTTTGAGCGGGAGCTCCTACAATGAGCAGTTCTTC.

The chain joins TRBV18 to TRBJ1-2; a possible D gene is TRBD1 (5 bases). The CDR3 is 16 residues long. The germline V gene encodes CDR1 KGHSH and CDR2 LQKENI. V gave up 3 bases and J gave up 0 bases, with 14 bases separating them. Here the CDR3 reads CASSPPGVLPNYGYTF. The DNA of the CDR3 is TGTGCCAGCTCACCCCCGGGGGTCTTACCTAACTATGGCTACACCTTC.

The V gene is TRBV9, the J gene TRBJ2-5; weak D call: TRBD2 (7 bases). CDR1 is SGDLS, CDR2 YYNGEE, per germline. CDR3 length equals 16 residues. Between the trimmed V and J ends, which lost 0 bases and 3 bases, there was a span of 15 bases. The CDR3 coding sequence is TGTGCCAGCAGCGTAGGTTATGGCGGGGGCAAAGAGACCCAGTACTTC. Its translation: CASSVGYGGGKETQYF.